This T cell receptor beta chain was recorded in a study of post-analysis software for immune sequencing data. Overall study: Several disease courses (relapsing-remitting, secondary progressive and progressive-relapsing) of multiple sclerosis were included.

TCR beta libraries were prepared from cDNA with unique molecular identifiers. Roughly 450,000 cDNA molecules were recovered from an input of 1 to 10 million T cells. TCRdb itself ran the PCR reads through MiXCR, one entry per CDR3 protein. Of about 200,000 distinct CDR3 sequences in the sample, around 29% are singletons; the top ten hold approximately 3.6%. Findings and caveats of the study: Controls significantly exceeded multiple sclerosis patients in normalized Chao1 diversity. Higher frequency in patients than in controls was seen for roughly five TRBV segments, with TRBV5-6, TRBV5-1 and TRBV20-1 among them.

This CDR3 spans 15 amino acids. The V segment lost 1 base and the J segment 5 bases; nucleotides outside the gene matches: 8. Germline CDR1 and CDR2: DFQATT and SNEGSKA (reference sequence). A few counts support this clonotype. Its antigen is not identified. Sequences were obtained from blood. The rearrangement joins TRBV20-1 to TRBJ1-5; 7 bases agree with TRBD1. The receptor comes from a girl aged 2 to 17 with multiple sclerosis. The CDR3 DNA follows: TGCAGTGCTAGAGTCGCAGGGGGAAGGGATCAGCCCCAGCATTTT. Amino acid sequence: CSARVAGGRDQPQHF.